There are a few counts of the clone carrying this T cell receptor (beta chain). Its antigen is not known. This specimen includes other DNA sequences encoding the same CDR3. Specified treatment: oral pan-JAK inhibitor, 5-10 mg twice daily. Sequencing used cDNA as its template, made by extracting RNA and reverse transcribing it. This table comes from immunoSEQ multiplex PCR, and its TCRdb copy is limited to in-frame clones, with some not included. This sample has fewer than 250,000 clones; roughly 60% occur once, and the top ten carry about 1.3%. V dropped 0 bases and J dropped 9 bases, with 4 bases sitting between them. Per germline, CDR1 SGDLS and CDR2 YYNGEE. CDR3 length: 12 residues. The entry originates in a study of CD8+ T cells in alopecia areata. General study points: Researchers report lesional scalp, most notably alopecia totalis/universalis, outstripped normal scalp in clonality. Scalp clonality, along with expanded CD8+ clones among the top 100, was significantly decreased by tofacitinib.

The sample in question was CD4+ T cells sorted from blood, obtained at approximately week 49, from a patient treated with tofacitinib. The TCR was taken from a human donor with alopecia areata. The chain employs TRBV9 and TRBJ1-6; D not resolved. CDR3 region: CASSVEGSPLHF. The DNA for the CDR3 is TGTGCCAGCAGCGTAGAGGGTTCACCCCTCCACTTT.